The 21 T cell receptor beta chains listed next were all sequenced from one sample in a study of shared clonotypes between healthy human individuals. Only in-frame clones appear in the TCRdb table, and some are missing; sequencing was by immunoSEQ multiplex PCR. This sample has some 2.3 million clones, with 85% to 95% found just once. Sequencing input: naive CD4+ T cells from PBMCs. Subset given: CD45RA+ positively selected. These TCRs come from a man aged 18 to 29 in good health. Some clones in this sample may be carry-over from other donors' samples.

This clone came up a few times. V usage is TRBV7-6 and J usage is TRBJ1-5; D is unresolved. Germline CDR1 reads SGHVS; CDR2 reads FNYEAQ. V was trimmed by 4 bases and J by 0 bases, leaving 7 bases between them. The CDR3 has 14 residues. The CDR3 reads CASSSQGSNQPQHF. As DNA, the CDR3 is TGTGCCAGCAGCTCACAAGGTAGCAATCAGCCCCAGCATTTT. Combining the CDR3 with reference TRBV7-6 and TRBJ1-5 gives the whole variable domain GAGVSQSPRYKVTKRGQDVALRCDPISGHVSLYWYRQALGQGPEFLTYFNYEAQQDKSGLPNDRFSAERPEGSISTLTIQRTEQRDSAMYRCASSSQGSNQPQHFGDGTRLSIL.

The V call is TRBV7-6, the J call TRBJ1-2, with a tentative D call TRBD1 (5 bases). V lost 1 base and J lost 8, with 14 bases in between. The CDR3 has 14 amino acids. Per the germline V gene, CDR1 is SGHVS and CDR2 is FNYEAQ. In nucleotides, the CDR3 is TGTGCCAGCAGCTTAGTTCCGGCAGAGGGGGGCTACACCTTC. It specifies CASSLVPAEGGYTF.

The J gene is TRBJ2-1, the V gene TRBV5-1, with D maybe TRBD1 (6 bases). V lost 3 bases and J 8 bases, leaving 15 bases between the germline ends. The germline V gene has CDR1 SGHRS and CDR2 YFSETQ. The CDR3 runs 14 residues. Here the CDR3 DNA reads TGCGCCAGCAGCTCCGGGGTACAGGGCGATGAGCAGTTCTTC. Its translation is CASSSGVQGDEQFF.

V gene TRBV15 combines with J gene TRBJ2-7; D gene ambiguous. V lost 0 bases and J 3 bases, leaving 6 bases between the germline ends. In germline, CDR1 is LNHNV, CDR2 YYDKDF (reference sequence). CDR3 length equals 13 residues. The CDR3 sequence: CATSRDPLYEQYF. DNA for the CDR3: TGTGCCACCAGCAGAGACCCTCTCTACGAGCAGTACTTC.

This chain joins TRBV6-4 and TRBJ2-2; D is undetermined. V was pared by 7 bases and J by 2 bases, with 11 bases between. The CDR3 runs 14 residues. Germline V lookup: CDR1 MRHNA, CDR2 SNTAGT. The CDR3 protein is CASTLGPNTGELFF. CDR3 DNA sequence: TGTGCCAGCACCTTGGGCCCTAACACCGGGGAGCTGTTTTTT.

The chain employs TRBV9 and TRBJ1-3; D call uncertain. The CDR3 contains 17 residues. Trimming left V 4 bases short and J 3 bases short, with 20 bases between. The germline CDR1 and CDR2 sequences are SGDLS and YYNGEE. CDR3 in DNA: TGTGCCAGCAGCACCACCTCGGGCAGTCTGTTTGGAAACACCATATATTTT. Translation: CASSTTSGSLFGNTIYF.

This rearrangement joins TRBV5-1 to TRBJ2-3, with no clear D. The CDR3 contains 13 residues. The germline V and J ends were trimmed by 4 bases and 4 bases, with 10 bases remaining between them. CDR1 is SGHRS, CDR2 YFSETQ, per germline. CDR3 coding DNA: TGCGCCAGCAGCCGCGATCTGGCAGATACGCAGTATTTT. Protein sequence: CASSRDLADTQYF.

This chain joins TRBV18 and TRBJ2-3; 7 bases agree with TRBD1. This CDR3 has 16 residues. The germline CDR1 and CDR2 sequences are KGHSH and LQKENI. V trimming: 6 bases; J trimming: 2 bases; junction bases outside the gene matches: 11. CDR3: CASSLTTGSITDTQYF. Here the CDR3 DNA reads TGTGCCAGCTCCCTAACGACAGGGAGTATCACAGATACGCAGTATTTT.

The chain has TRBV2 and TRBJ1-1; D unresolved. Trimming pared 2 bases from V and 0 bases from J, leaving 10 bases between. CDR1 and CDR2 (germline): SNHLY, FYNNEI. This CDR3 spans 15 amino acids. CDR3 protein: CASSEQGVMNTEAFF. The CDR3 nucleotides are TGTGCCAGCAGTGAACAAGGCGTAATGAACACTGAAGCTTTCTTT.

The V and J genes are TRBV5-1 and TRBJ1-1; 7 nucleotides match TRBD1. Per germline, CDR1 SGHRS and CDR2 YFSETQ. The CDR3 runs 16 residues. V was clipped by 4 bases and J by 6 bases; unmatched bases: 15. The DNA of the CDR3 is TGCGCCAGCAGCCCCTGGACAGGACAAAACGGACCTGAAGCTTTCTTT. As protein: CASSPWTGQNGPEAFF. Variable domain in full (rest from reference TRBV5-1 and TRBJ1-1): KAGVTQTPRYLIKTRGQQVTLSCSPISGHRSVSWYQQTPGQGLQFLFEYFSETQRNKGNFPGRFSGRQFSNSRSEMNVSTLELGDSALYLCASSPWTGQNGPEAFFGQGTRLTVV.

Remarks on this clone: Other DNA sequences within the sample encode an identical CDR3. The chain uses TRBV11-3 and TRBJ2-7, with 7 bases identical to TRBD1. V dropped 1 base and J dropped 1; count of bases not matched to a gene: 4. This CDR3 comprises 15 residues. Germline values: CDR1 SGHNT, CDR2 YENEEA. CDR3 DNA sequence: TGTGCCAGCAGCTTAGGAGGGACAGATTCCTACGAGCAGTACTTC. Protein product: CASSLGGTDSYEQYF.

The chain uses TRBV10-2 and TRBJ2-1; D may correspond to TRBD1 or TRBD2 (5 bases each). CDR3 length equals 12 residues. V was pared by 6 bases and J by 10 bases, with 13 bases between. Germline V CDR1 and CDR2: WSHSY, SAAADI. For the CDR3, the DNA is TGCGCCAGCAGGGGGACCCCCGAAGAGCAGTTCTTC. Translated, it gives CASRGTPEEQFF.

The chain is built from TRBV7-3 and TRBJ2-1; TRBD2 agrees at 9 bases. Germline V gene sequence: CDR1 SGHTA, CDR2 FQGTGA. The V segment lost 4 bases and the J segment 4 bases; nucleotides outside the gene matches: 2. The CDR3 has 14 residues. The CDR3 DNA reads as TGTGCCAGCAGCTGGACTAGCGATTACAATGAGCAGTTCTTC. Translating gives CASSWTSDYNEQFF.

This rearrangement joins TRBV18 to TRBJ1-3, with D uncertain. Trimming cost V 6 bases and J 0 bases, with 3 bases left between them. Germline V CDR1 and CDR2: KGHSH, LQKENI. This CDR3 region has 12 residues. The CDR3 loop reads CASSNSGNTIYF. The CDR3 nucleotides read TGTGCCAGCTCGAACTCTGGAAACACCATATATTTT. The full variable domain, rest sourced from reference TRBV18 and TRBJ1-3, is NAGVMQNPRHLVRRRGQEARLRCSPMKGHSHVYWYRQLPEEGLKFMVYLQKENIIDESGMPKERFSAEFPKEGPSILRIQQVVRGDSAAYFCASSNSGNTIYFGEGSWLTVV.

This clone was detected only once. CDR3 coding DNA: TGTGCCAGTAGTGTACGAAGAGATGAGCAGTACTTC. The encoded protein is CASSVRRDEQYF. The chain links TRBV19 to TRBJ2-7; D is unresolved. CDR1 LNHDA and CDR2 SQIVND come from the germline V gene (reference sequence). The CDR3 has 12 amino acids. Trimming removed 5 bases at V and 7 bases at J, with 12 bases between.

The chain has TRBV19 and TRBJ2-5; 10 bases match TRBD2. J was trimmed by 3 bases and V by 5 bases; bases with no gene match: 9. CDR1 and CDR2 (germline): LNHDA, SQIVND (reference sequence). There are 16 residues in the CDR3. CDR3 bases: TGTGCCAGTAGTCTCTACGGCCTAGCGGGAGAAGAGACCCAGTACTTC. Translation: CASSLYGLAGEETQYF.

This chain uses TRBV5-1 with TRBJ2-7; 7 bases map to TRBD2. The CDR3 spans 15 residues. Trimming took 0 bases from V and 5 from J; bases not matched to a gene: 8. Germline V gene sequence: CDR1 SGHRS, CDR2 YFSETQ. As DNA, the CDR3 is TGCGCCAGCAGCTTGGCCGGCGCGGGAGCTAACGAGCAGTACTTC. It codes for CASSLAGAGANEQYF.

This chain joins TRBV28 and TRBJ2-3; D is perhaps TRBD1 (5 bases). The germline gives CDR1 MDHEN, CDR2 SYDVKM. CDR3 size: 16 residues. V was trimmed by 2 bases and J by 0 bases, leaving 12 bases between them. CDR3 region: CASSLPGFASTDTQYF. In DNA, the CDR3 is TGTGCCAGCAGTTTACCAGGGTTCGCTAGCACAGATACGCAGTATTTT.

The chain joins TRBV19 to TRBJ1-4, with D perhaps TRBD1 (5 bases). Trimming pared 7 bases from V and 6 bases from J, leaving 18 bases between. The germline V gene has CDR1 LNHDA and CDR2 SQIVND (reference sequence). The CDR3 covers 15 residues. DNA of the CDR3: TGTGCCAGTAACCTCGGGGCCCTCGGAGATGAAAAACTGTTTTTT. It codes for CASNLGALGDEKLFF.

This chain joins TRBV2 and TRBJ1-3; D not certain. The CDR3 contains 12 residues. Germline-derived CDR1 and CDR2 are SNHLY and FYNNEI. Trimming stripped 4 bases from V and 4 bases from J, with 5 bases between. CDR3 coding DNA: TGTGCCAGCAGTGTTCAGGGAAACACCATATATTTT. Translation gives CASSVQGNTIYF.

This rearrangement joins TRBV18 to TRBJ1-1; D is uncertain. The CDR3 runs 13 residues. V lost 4 bases, J lost 1 base, and 7 bases lay in between. Germline CDR1 KGHSH, CDR2 LQKENI. CDR3: CASSQVGNTEAFF. The CDR3 region has the DNA TGTGCCAGCTCACAAGTTGGGAACACTGAAGCTTTCTTT.